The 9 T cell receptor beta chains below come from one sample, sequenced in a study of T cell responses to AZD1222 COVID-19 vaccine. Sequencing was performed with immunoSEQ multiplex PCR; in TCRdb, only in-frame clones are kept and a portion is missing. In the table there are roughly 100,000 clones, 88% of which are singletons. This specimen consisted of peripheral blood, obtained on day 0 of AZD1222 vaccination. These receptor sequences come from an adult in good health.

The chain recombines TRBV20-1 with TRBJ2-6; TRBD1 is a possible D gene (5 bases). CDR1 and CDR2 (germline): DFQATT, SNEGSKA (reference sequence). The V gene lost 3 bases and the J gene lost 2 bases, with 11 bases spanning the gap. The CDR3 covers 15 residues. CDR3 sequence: CSASEQGTGANVLTF. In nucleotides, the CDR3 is TGCAGTGCTAGTGAGCAGGGTACTGGGGCCAACGTCCTGACTTTC.

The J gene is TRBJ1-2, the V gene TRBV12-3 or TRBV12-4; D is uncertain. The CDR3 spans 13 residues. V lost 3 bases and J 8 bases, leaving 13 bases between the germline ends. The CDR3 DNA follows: TGTGCCAGCAGTTTTCTAGGGTCCGGGGGCTACACCTTC. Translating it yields CASSFLGSGGYTF.

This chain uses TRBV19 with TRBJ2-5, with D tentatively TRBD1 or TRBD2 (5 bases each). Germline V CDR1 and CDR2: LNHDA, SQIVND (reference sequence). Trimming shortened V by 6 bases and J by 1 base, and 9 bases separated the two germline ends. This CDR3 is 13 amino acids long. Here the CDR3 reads CASSRGRQETQYF. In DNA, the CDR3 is TGTGCCAGTAGCCGGGGCCGCCAAGAGACCCAGTACTTC.

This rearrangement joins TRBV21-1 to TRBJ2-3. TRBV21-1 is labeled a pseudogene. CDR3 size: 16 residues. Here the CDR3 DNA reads TGTGCCAGCAGCCGGAGGGGGAAGGACAGACCAGATACGCAGTATTTT. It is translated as CASSRRGKDRPDTQYF.

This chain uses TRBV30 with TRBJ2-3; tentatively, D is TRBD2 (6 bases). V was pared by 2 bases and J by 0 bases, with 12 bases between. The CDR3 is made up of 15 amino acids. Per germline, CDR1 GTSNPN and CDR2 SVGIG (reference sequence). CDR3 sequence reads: CAWSLMGTSTDTQYF. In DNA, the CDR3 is TGTGCCTGGAGTCTCATGGGGACTAGCACAGATACGCAGTATTTT.

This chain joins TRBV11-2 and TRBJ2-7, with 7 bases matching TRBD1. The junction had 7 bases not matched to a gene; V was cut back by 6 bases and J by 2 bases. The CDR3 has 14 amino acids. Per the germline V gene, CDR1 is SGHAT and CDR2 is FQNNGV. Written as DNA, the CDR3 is TGTGCCAGCAGACCCGAAGGACAGGCCTACGAGCAGTACTTC. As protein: CASRPEGQAYEQYF.

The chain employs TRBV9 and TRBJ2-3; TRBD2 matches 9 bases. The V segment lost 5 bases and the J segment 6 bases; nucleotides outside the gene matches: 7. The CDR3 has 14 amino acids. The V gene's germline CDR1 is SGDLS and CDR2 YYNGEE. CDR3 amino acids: CASSGSGGRDTQYF. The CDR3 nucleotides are TGTGCCAGCAGTGGTAGCGGGGGTAGGGATACGCAGTATTTT.

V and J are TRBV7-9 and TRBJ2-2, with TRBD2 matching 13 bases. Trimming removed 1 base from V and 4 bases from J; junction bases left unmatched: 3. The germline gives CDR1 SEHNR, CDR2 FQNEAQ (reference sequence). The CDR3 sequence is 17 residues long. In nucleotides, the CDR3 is TGTGCCAGCAGCTTAGGGACTAGCGGGGGAAGCACCGGGGAGCTGTTTTTT. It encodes CASSLGTSGGSTGELFF.

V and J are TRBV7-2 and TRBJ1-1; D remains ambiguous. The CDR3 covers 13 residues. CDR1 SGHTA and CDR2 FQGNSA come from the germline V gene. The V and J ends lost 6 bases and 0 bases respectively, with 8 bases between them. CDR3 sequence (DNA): TGTGCCAGCAGTGCCCACATGAACACTGAAGCTTTCTTT. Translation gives CASSAHMNTEAFF. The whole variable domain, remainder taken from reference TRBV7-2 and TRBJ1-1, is GAGVSQSPSNKVTEKGKDVELRCDPISGHTALYWYRQSLGQGLEFLIYFQGNSAPDKSGLPSDRFSAERTGGSVSTLTIQRTQQEDSAVYLCASSAHMNTEAFFGQGTRLTVV.